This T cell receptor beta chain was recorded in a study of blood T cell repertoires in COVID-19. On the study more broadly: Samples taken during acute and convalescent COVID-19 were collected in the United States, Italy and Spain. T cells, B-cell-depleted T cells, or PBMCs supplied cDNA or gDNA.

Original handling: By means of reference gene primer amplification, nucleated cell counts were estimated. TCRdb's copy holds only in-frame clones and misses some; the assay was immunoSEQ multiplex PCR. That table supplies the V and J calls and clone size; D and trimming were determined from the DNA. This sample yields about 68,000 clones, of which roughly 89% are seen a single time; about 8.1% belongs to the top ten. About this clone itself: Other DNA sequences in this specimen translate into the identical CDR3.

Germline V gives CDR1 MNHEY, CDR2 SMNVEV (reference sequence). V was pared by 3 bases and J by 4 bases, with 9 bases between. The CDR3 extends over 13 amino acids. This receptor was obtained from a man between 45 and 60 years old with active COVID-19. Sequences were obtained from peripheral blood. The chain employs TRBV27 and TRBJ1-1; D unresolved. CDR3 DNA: TGTGCCAGCAGTTTGGCCTCCTCCACTGAAGCTTTCTTT. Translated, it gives CASSLASSTEAFF.